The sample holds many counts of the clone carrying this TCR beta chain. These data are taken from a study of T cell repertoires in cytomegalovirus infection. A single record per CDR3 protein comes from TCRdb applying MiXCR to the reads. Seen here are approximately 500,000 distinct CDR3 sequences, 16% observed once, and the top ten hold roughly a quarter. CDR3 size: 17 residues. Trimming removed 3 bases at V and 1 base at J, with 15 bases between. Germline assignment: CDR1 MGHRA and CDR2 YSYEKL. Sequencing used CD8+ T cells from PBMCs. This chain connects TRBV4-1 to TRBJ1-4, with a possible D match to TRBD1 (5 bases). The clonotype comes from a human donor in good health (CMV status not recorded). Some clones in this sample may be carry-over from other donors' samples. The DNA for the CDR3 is TGCGCCAGCAGCCATCCGGGGGACCGAAAAACTAATGAAAAACTGTTTTTT. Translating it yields CASSHPGDRKTNEKLFF.